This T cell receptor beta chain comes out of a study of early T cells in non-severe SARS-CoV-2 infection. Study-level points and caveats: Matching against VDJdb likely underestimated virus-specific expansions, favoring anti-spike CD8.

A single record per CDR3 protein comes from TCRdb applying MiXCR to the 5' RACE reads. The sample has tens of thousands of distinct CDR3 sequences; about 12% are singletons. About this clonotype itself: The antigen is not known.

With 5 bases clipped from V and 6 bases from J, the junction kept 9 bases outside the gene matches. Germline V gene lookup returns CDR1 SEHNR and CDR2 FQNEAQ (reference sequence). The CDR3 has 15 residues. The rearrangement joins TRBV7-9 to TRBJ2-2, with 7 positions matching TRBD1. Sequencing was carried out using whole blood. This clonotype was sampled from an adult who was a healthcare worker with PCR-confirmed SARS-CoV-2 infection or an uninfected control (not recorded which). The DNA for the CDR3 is TGTGCCAGCAGCAGATGGCAGGGGGTTCCCGGGGAGCTGTTTTTT. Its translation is CASSRWQGVPGELFF.